The 18 T cell receptor beta chains presented below share a single source sample, sequenced in a study of radiotherapy plus CTLA-4 blockade in lung cancer. Clones were sequenced by immunoSEQ multiplex PCR, and TCRdb holds only the in-frame ones, with some missing. The sample has more than 95,000 clones; nearly 80% are singletons. Material: peripheral blood, obtained from a patient treated with radiotherapy plus ipilimumab. These receptors came from a human donor with non-small cell lung cancer who had a partial response to radiotherapy plus ipilimumab.

The rearrangement joins TRBV28 to TRBJ2-1; maybe TRBD1 (5 bases). Per germline, CDR1 MDHEN and CDR2 SYDVKM. Trimming left V 4 bases short and J 9 bases short, with 10 bases between. The CDR3 runs 12 residues. This CDR3 reads CASSSSRGEQFF. The CDR3 nucleotides are TGTGCCAGCAGTTCCTCTAGGGGTGAGCAGTTCTTC.

The J gene is TRBJ1-3, the V gene TRBV9; TRBD1 is a possible D gene (5 bases). The V gene lost 0 bases and the J gene lost 2 bases, with 15 bases spanning the gap. CDR1 is SGDLS and CDR2 is YYNGEE in the germline V gene. This CDR3 has 17 amino acids. CDR3 coding DNA: TGTGCCAGCAGCGTAGCTACGGGTCAGGGAACTGGAAACACCATATATTTT. Translating gives CASSVATGQGTGNTIYF.

The chain links TRBV18 to TRBJ2-7; D call uncertain. The CDR3 totals 15 residues. V was shortened by 2 bases and J by 5 bases, with 16 bases between the two germline ends. Germline CDR1 is KGHSH and CDR2 is LQKENI. CDR3 sequence: CASSPTSGSTHEQYF. CDR3 DNA: TGTGCCAGCTCACCAACATCGGGTAGTACCCACGAGCAGTACTTC. Full variable domain (remainder filled in from reference TRBV18 and TRBJ2-7): NAGVMQNPRHLVRRRGQEARLRCSPMKGHSHVYWYRQLPEEGLKFMVYLQKENIIDESGMPKERFSAEFPKEGPSILRIQQVVRGDSAAYFCASSPTSGSTHEQYFGPGTRLTVT.

Only a few counts were recorded for this clone. The rearrangement links TRBV2 to TRBJ2-7; 7 nucleotides align to TRBD1. V shed 6 bases, J shed 4 bases, and the junction held 3 bases outside the gene matches. The germline CDR1 and CDR2 sequences are SNHLY and FYNNEI. The CDR3 contains 12 residues. CDR3 DNA: TGTGCCAGCAGGGGGGACAGATACGAGCAGTACGTC. Translating it yields CASRGDRYEQYV.

A few counts support this clone. Other nucleotide sequences in the sample specify the same CDR3. The chain uses TRBV7-2 and TRBJ2-2; D possibly corresponds to TRBD2 (5 bases). The CDR3 sequence is 14 residues long. V gave up 1 base and J gave up 6 bases, with 9 bases separating them. CDR1 SGHTA and CDR2 FQGNSA come from the germline V gene. The CDR3 here is CASSLGGSAGELFF. The CDR3 DNA follows: TGTGCCAGCAGCTTAGGCGGGTCCGCCGGGGAGCTGTTTTTT.

This clone was seen a handful of times. The chain is built from TRBV5-6 and TRBJ1-2; the D gene is possibly TRBD1 (5 bases). The CDR3 loop spans 14 amino acids. V was trimmed by 5 bases and J by 2 bases, leaving 13 bases between them. Germline CDR1 reads SGHDT; CDR2 reads YYEEEE. The CDR3 coding sequence is TGTGCCAGCAGGGGCGGGGACCGAAACTATGGCTACACCTTC. It is translated as CASRGGDRNYGYTF. The whole variable domain, filled in from reference TRBV5-6 and TRBJ1-2, reads DAGVTQSPTHLIKTRGQQVTLRCSPKSGHDTVSWYQQALGQGPQFIFQYYEEEERQRGNFPDRFSGHQFPNYSSELNVNALLLGDSALYLCASRGGDRNYGYTFGSGTRLTVV.

There are a few counts of this clone. The V call is TRBV5-6, the J call TRBJ1-4, with D uncertain. Per germline, CDR1 SGHDT and CDR2 YYEEEE. This CDR3 region has 12 residues. With 4 bases removed from V and 13 bases from J, the gap between germline ends came to 14 bases. The CDR3 nucleotides read TGTGCCAGCAGCGTGTCCGGGAGGAGACTGTTTTTT. This sequence encodes CASSVSGRRLFF.

This rearrangement joins TRBV5-1 to TRBJ2-5; 10 bases map to TRBD2. The end of the DNA fits TRBJ2-7 better, so the J call may be wrong. The CDR3 covers 15 residues. The germline CDR1 and CDR2 sequences are SGHRS and YFSETQ. The CDR3 bases are TGCGCCAGCAGCCCGCTGGGGACTAGCGCCTACGAGCAGTACTTC. As protein: CASSPLGTSAYEQYF.

J is TRBJ1-2 and V is TRBV4-3; 9 nucleotides line up with TRBD1. CDR1 and CDR2 (germline): LGHNA, YSLEER. The V gene end was trimmed by 5 bases and the J gene end by 8 bases; junction bases not matched to a gene: 12. The CDR3 covers 15 residues. CDR3 nucleotide sequence: TGCGCCAGCAGCGGGACAGGGTTCCCGCTTGACGGCTACACCTTC. This gives the protein CASSGTGFPLDGYTF.

The chain uses TRBV4-3 and TRBJ2-2; TRBD2 might be the D (5 bases). Germline CDR1 and CDR2: LGHNA and YSLEER. The CDR3 totals 13 residues. Trimming left V 5 bases short and J 4 bases short, with 8 bases between. In nucleotides, the CDR3 is TGCGCCAGCAGCGGGAGTGTCACCGGGGAGCTGTTTTTT. Protein sequence: CASSGSVTGELFF.

This CDR3 is CASSLSLAGVFGHNEQFF. In DNA, the CDR3 is TGTGCCAGCAGCTTGAGTCTAGCGGGAGTGTTTGGGCACAATGAGCAGTTCTTC. This sequence joins TRBV7-9 and TRBJ2-1; TRBD2 matches 10 bases. The CDR3 runs to 18 residues. From germline, CDR1 is SEHNR and CDR2 FQNEAQ (reference sequence). The ends lost 3 bases at V and 5 bases at J; junction bases unmatched: 13.

J is TRBJ2-7 and V is TRBV29-1, with D hard to call. V was shortened by 7 bases and J by 2 bases, with 9 bases between the two germline ends. This CDR3 is 11 amino acids long. The germline gives CDR1 SQVTM, CDR2 ANQGSEA. The CDR3 DNA reads as TGCAGCGCCGTTACGGCCTACGAGCAGTACTTC. Protein product: CSAVTAYEQYF.

The chain combines TRBV28 with TRBJ1-1; tentative D call: TRBD1 (6 bases). V was pared by 8 bases and J by 2 bases, with 15 bases between. Germline lookup yields CDR1 MDHEN and CDR2 SYDVKM. This CDR3 region has 14 residues. The chain's CDR3 is CASRRGGDNTEAFF. CDR3 DNA sequence: TGTGCCAGCCGTCGAGGGGGGGACAACACTGAAGCTTTCTTT.

The V gene is TRBV28, the J gene TRBJ2-4, with D perhaps TRBD2 (5 bases). Germline V gives CDR1 MDHEN, CDR2 SYDVKM. The ends were cut back, 1 base at V and 13 bases at J, with 11 bases in the middle. The CDR3 covers 12 residues. CDR3 DNA sequence: TGTGCCAGCAGTTTATTGGCGGGCGCCCAGTACTTC. Translated: CASSLLAGAQYF.

The chain recombines TRBV2 with TRBJ1-2; 7 nucleotides match TRBD1. The ends lost 8 bases at V and 3 bases at J; junction bases unmatched: 3. CDR3 length: 12 residues. Germline V gene data show CDR1 as SNHLY and CDR2 as FYNNEI. The CDR3 DNA reads TGTGCCAGCTCACAGGGGTACTATGGCTACACCTTC. Translated: CASSQGYYGYTF.

CDR3 in amino acids: CAWSLGQGRNQPQHF. Written as DNA, the CDR3 is TGTGCCTGGAGCCTCGGACAGGGAAGAAATCAGCCCCAGCATTTT. This rearrangement joins TRBV30 to TRBJ1-5; 8 positions match TRBD1. In germline, CDR1 is GTSNPN, CDR2 SVGIG (reference sequence). The CDR3 totals 15 residues. V trimming: 3 bases; J trimming: 4 bases; junction bases outside the gene matches: 8.

This clone has more than one count but fewer than ten. CDR3 sequence reads: CASTTSGTPNTEAFF. As DNA, the CDR3 is TGCGCCAGCACTACGTCTGGGACACCGAACACTGAAGCTTTCTTT. This rearrangement joins TRBV5-1 to TRBJ1-1; D might be TRBD1 (6 bases). In germline, CDR1 is SGHRS, CDR2 YFSETQ. V was trimmed by 6 bases and J by 1 base, leaving 16 bases between them. The CDR3 covers 15 residues.

This clone was found a few times. The gene calls are TRBV10-3 and TRBJ2-3, with no clear D. The CDR3 length is 11 residues. The germline V gene encodes CDR1 ENHRY and CDR2 SYGVKD. Deletions cut 4 bases from V and 6 bases from J, with 5 bases between. CDR3 coding DNA: TGTGCCATCAGTGTATTTGATACGCAGTATTTT. Its protein is CAISVFDTQYF.